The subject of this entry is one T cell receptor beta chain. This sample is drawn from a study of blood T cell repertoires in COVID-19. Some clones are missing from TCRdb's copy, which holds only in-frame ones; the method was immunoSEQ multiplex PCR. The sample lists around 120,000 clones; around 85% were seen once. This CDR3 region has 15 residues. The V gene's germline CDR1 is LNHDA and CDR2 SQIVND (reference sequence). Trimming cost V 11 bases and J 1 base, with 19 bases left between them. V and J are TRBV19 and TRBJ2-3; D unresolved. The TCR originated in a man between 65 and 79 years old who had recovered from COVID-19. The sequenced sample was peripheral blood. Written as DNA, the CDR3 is TGTGCCGCCCGCGGAAATGAGGTTGGCACAGATACGCAGTATTTT. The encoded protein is CAARGNEVGTDTQYF.